Below, 20 T cell receptor beta chains from the same sample are listed, as sequenced in a study of blood T cell repertoires in COVID-19. Sequencing was performed with immunoSEQ multiplex PCR; in TCRdb, only in-frame clones are kept and a portion is missing. The profile shows some 60,000 clones, roughly 83% of them singletons. Sequencing input: peripheral blood. The receptors derive from a man in his fifties with COVID-19, enrolled during active disease.

This clone qualifies as medium-sized (0.01 to 0.1%). J is TRBJ1-1 and V is TRBV30, with a weak D call TRBD1 (6 bases). Trimming stripped 3 bases from V and 4 bases from J, with 15 bases between. Germline V gene lookup returns CDR1 GTSNPN and CDR2 SVGIG (reference sequence). CDR3 length: 14 residues. The CDR3 sequence is CAWRRGGPLTEAFF. The CDR3 region has the DNA TGTGCCTGGAGAAGGGGGGGGCCGCTCACTGAAGCTTTCTTT.

J is TRBJ1-3 and V is TRBV7-8; the D is unclear. The CDR3 is 17 residues long. Trimming cost V 1 base and J 0 bases, with 13 bases left between them. Per germline, CDR1 SGHVS and CDR2 FQNEAQ. The CDR3 bases are TGTGCCAGCAGCTTAGTATTCGGGTCCAGCTCTGGAAACACCATATATTTT. It encodes CASSLVFGSSSGNTIYF. The full variable domain, its missing parts supplied by reference TRBV7-8 and TRBJ1-3, is GAGVSQSPRYKVAKRGQDVALRCDPISGHVSLFWYQQALGQGPEFLTYFQNEAQLDKSGLPSDRFFAERPEGSVSTLKIQRTQQEDSAVYLCASSLVFGSSSGNTIYFGEGSWLTVV.

The chain links TRBV4-1 to TRBJ2-2; a weak D match, TRBD1 (5 bases). Germline CDR1 is MGHRA and CDR2 is YSYEKL. V lost 4 bases and J 4 bases, leaving 13 bases between the germline ends. This CDR3 spans 15 amino acids. This CDR3 is CASSLMGPGTGELFF. As DNA, the CDR3 is TGCGCCAGCAGCCTGATGGGGCCTGGCACCGGGGAGCTGTTTTTT.

V and J are TRBV6-2 or TRBV6-3 and TRBJ2-7, with a weak D call TRBD2 (6 bases). The CDR3 length is 16 residues. Trimming removed 2 bases at V and 0 bases at J, with 14 bases between. Germline values: CDR1 MNHEY, CDR2 SVGEGT. CDR3 residues: CASSYGWASVSYEQYF. DNA of the CDR3: TGTGCCAGCAGTTACGGGTGGGCTAGCGTCTCCTACGAGCAGTACTTC.

The chain links TRBV27 to TRBJ2-3; the D gene is possibly TRBD2 (6 bases). There are 17 residues in the CDR3. CDR1 is MNHEY and CDR2 is SMNVEV in the germline V gene (reference sequence). V shed 5 bases and J shed 6 bases, with 24 bases lying between them. The DNA of the CDR3 is TGTGCCAGCAGTCCACCACCTAGCGACTTCAGGGTGGATACGCAGTATTTT. Translation: CASSPPPSDFRVDTQYF.

The V gene is TRBV9, the J gene TRBJ2-7, with D perhaps TRBD1 (6 bases). V was trimmed by 2 bases and J by 5 bases, leaving 14 bases between them. This CDR3 comprises 14 residues. Germline V gives CDR1 SGDLS, CDR2 YYNGEE. Written as DNA, the CDR3 is TGTGCCAGCAGCGTTTCGGGACAATTCGACGAGCAGTACTTC. Its translation is CASSVSGQFDEQYF.

V usage is TRBV7-2 and J usage is TRBJ1-1; D is uncertain. The CDR3 spans 13 residues. V lost 5 bases and J 6 bases, leaving 13 bases between the germline ends. Germline CDR1 is SGHTA and CDR2 is FQGNSA. CDR3 nucleotides: TGTGCCAGCAGCCGCGCCTTAAAAGCTGAAGCTTTCTTT. Its protein is CASSRALKAEAFF. Looking up the rest from reference TRBV7-2 and TRBJ1-1 gives the full variable domain: GAGVSQSPSNKVTEKGKDVELRCDPISGHTALYWYRQSLGQGLEFLIYFQGNSAPDKSGLPSDRFSAERTGGSVSTLTIQRTQQEDSAVYLCASSRALKAEAFFGQGTRLTVV.

The sample holds one count of this clone. The chain is built from TRBV4-2 and TRBJ2-6, with 7 bases that match TRBD1. The germline V gene encodes CDR1 LGHNA and CDR2 YNFKEQ. Germline trimming cut 8 bases from V and 0 bases from J; bases unmatched to any gene: 7. The CDR3 is made up of 16 amino acids. CDR3 sequence: CASGTESSSGANVLTF. The CDR3 coding sequence is TGTGCCAGCGGGACAGAGTCCTCCTCTGGGGCCAACGTCCTGACTTTC.

The genes are TRBV27 and TRBJ2-7; 7 bases match TRBD2. With V trimmed by 6 bases and J by 4 bases, 9 bases remained unmatched. Germline CDR1 and CDR2: MNHEY and SMNVEV (reference sequence). This CDR3 region has 14 residues. As DNA, the CDR3 is TGTGCCAGCAGCCAGCGGGGAGGACCTTACGAGCAGTACTTC. Its translation is CASSQRGGPYEQYF.

The chain links TRBV25-1 to TRBJ1-2, with a possible D match to TRBD1 (5 bases). Trimming removed 5 bases from V and 2 bases from J, with 12 bases in between. The CDR3 consists of 14 residues. Germline CDR1 and CDR2: MGHDK and SYGVNS. CDR3 coding DNA: TGTGCCAGCAGTCCCTCAGGGAGGAACTATGGCTACACCTTC. Protein sequence: CASSPSGRNYGYTF.

The rearrangement uses TRBV28 and TRBJ2-1, with TRBD2 matching over 7 bases. The CDR3 length is 16 residues. V shed 6 bases, J shed 0 bases, and the junction held 8 bases outside the gene matches. Germline CDR1 reads MDHEN; CDR2 reads SYDVKM. The CDR3 loop is CASRRIAGSSYNEQFF. The CDR3 region has the DNA TGTGCCAGCAGACGTATAGCGGGCAGCTCCTACAATGAGCAGTTCTTC.

The J gene is TRBJ2-2, the V gene TRBV7-9; D remains ambiguous. Germline CDR1 is SEHNR and CDR2 is FQNEAQ (reference sequence). The CDR3 spans 16 residues. The V gene lost 1 base and the J gene lost 2 bases, with 11 bases spanning the gap. CDR3 sequence reads: CASSLDLAENTGELFF. The DNA of the CDR3 is TGTGCCAGCAGCTTAGACCTTGCGGAAAACACCGGGGAGCTGTTTTTT.

This clone showed up just once. The chain is built from TRBV30 and TRBJ1-1; D is uncertain. The CDR3 is made up of 13 amino acids. From germline, CDR1 is GTSNPN and CDR2 SVGIG (reference sequence). The V gene lost 2 bases and the J gene lost 4 bases, with 11 bases spanning the gap. Written as DNA, the CDR3 is TGTGCCTGGAGTTCCAGGAGGCGCACTGAAGCTTTCTTT. This codes for CAWSSRRRTEAFF.

This chain connects TRBV24-1 to TRBJ2-3; tentative D call: TRBD2 (6 bases). V lost 0 bases, J lost 2 bases, and 11 bases lay in between. This CDR3 contains 16 residues. Germline CDR1 is KGHDR and CDR2 is SFDVKD. The CDR3 region is CATSDLGRESTDTQYF. DNA for the CDR3: TGTGCCACCAGTGATTTGGGGCGGGAATCCACAGATACGCAGTATTTT.

V and J are TRBV28 and TRBJ1-4; a possible D gene is TRBD1 (6 bases). From germline, CDR1 is MDHEN and CDR2 SYDVKM. The length of the CDR3 is 15 residues. The V end was cut by 6 bases, the J end by 5 bases, with 16 bases between. The CDR3 region has the DNA TGTGCCAGCAGGGGGTCAGGGGTTCGAAATGAAAAACTGTTTTTT. It codes for CASRGSGVRNEKLFF.

This clone has just a few counts. The junction and the germline gene differ at one end; a read error may be behind it. The rearrangement uses TRBV3-1 (or the pseudogene TRBV3-2) and TRBJ1-5; TRBD1 aligns across 8 bases. Germline CDR1 LGHDT, CDR2 YNNKEL (reference sequence). This CDR3 has 15 residues. The CDR3 nucleotides are TGTGCCAGCAGTCAAGCAGGGGGCCGGGGTCAGCCCCAGCATTTT. Protein sequence: CASSQAGGRGQPQHF.

This sequence joins TRBV2 and TRBJ2-7, with TRBD2 as a possible D gene (6 bases). V shed 5 bases and J shed 2 bases, with 10 bases lying between them. The CDR3 spans 13 residues. Germline lookup yields CDR1 SNHLY and CDR2 FYNNEI. Here the CDR3 reads CASSRDSTYEQYF. The DNA for the CDR3 is TGTGCCAGCAGTAGGGACTCAACCTACGAGCAGTACTTC.

The chain is built from TRBV3-1 (or the pseudogene TRBV3-2) and TRBJ2-1; 10 bases match TRBD1. CDR3 length: 15 amino acids. Unmatched junction bases numbered 3, after V lost 4 bases and J lost 3 bases. Germline-derived CDR1 and CDR2 are LGHDT and YNNKEL (reference sequence). The CDR3 reads CASSPTGGFYNEQFF. CDR3 DNA sequence: TGTGCCAGCAGCCCGACAGGGGGCTTCTACAATGAGCAGTTCTTC.

Here the CDR3 DNA reads TGTGCCAGCAGTAAAGGGGAGGGGACAGGGCGATCTAGGCAGCCCCAGCATTTT. This gives the protein CASSKGEGTGRSRQPQHF. The chain uses TRBV6-7 and TRBJ1-5, with 9 bases lining up with TRBD1. TRBV6-7 is designated an ORF whose function remains uncertain. CDR3 length: 18 residues. The junction had 18 bases not matched to a gene; V was cut back by 5 bases and J by 7 bases.

The chain has TRBV28 and TRBJ1-5; D may be TRBD1 (6 bases). Germline V gives CDR1 MDHEN, CDR2 SYDVKM. The V gene lost 5 bases and the J gene lost 0 bases, with 17 bases spanning the gap. This CDR3 has 17 residues. The CDR3 DNA follows: TGTGCCAGCAGTCTCGCGCCACAGGGTTCTAGCAATCAGCCCCAGCATTTT. Its protein product is CASSLAPQGSSNQPQHF.